This T cell receptor beta chain was retrieved from a study of T cells in Graves' hyperthyroidism and ophthalmopathy. About the study: Peripheral blood draws took place at initial diagnosis, ahead of any treatment.

Extraction of PBMCs used 10 ml of fresh peripheral blood. Trimming cost V 10 bases and J 3 bases, with 16 bases left between them. The CDR3 has 14 residues. RNA transcripts were the template for amplifying TCR beta CDR3 regions. The HTBI set primed first-round TCR CDR3 RT-PCR. A single record per CDR3 protein comes from TCRdb applying MiXCR to the multiplex PCR reads. Counted here are about 620,000 distinct CDR3 sequences, 15% to 20% occurring once; the ten biggest clones make up 3.8%. This clonotype was counted between two and nine times. The rearrangement joins TRBV12-3 or TRBV12-4 to TRBJ1-5; tentatively, D is TRBD1 (6 bases). The TCR was taken from a woman aged 25-40 years with Graves' hyperthyroidism. Source material: blood. The CDR3 is CATNFRGPNQPQHF. CDR3 coding DNA: TGTGCCACCAATTTCAGGGGCCCCAATCAGCCCCAGCATTTT.